This T cell receptor (beta chain) was recorded in a study of cytomegalovirus exposure and HLA in healthy donors. Study-level findings and limits: In the 120 or so validation repertoires, under 95% of cluster scores exceeded 0, per a later analysis. Cytomegalovirus-associated status was assigned to around 160 TCR beta chains. Three CMV-associated chains were confirmed in vitro to be specific for CMV antigens.

TCRdb's table, derived via immunoSEQ multiplex PCR, lists solely in-frame clones and lacks some. The sample has fewer than 350,000 clones, 88% seen once. V was clipped by 2 bases and J by 7 bases, with 5 bases between them. The CDR3 is made up of 11 amino acids. CDR1 and CDR2 (germline): SGHDN, FVKESK. A note on this clone: What it binds is unknown.

The TCR comes from a woman in her late teens or twenties in good health and CMV-seronegative. The chain uses TRBV14 and TRBJ1-2, with a possible D match to TRBD1 (5 bases). Sequences were obtained from PBMCs. In DNA form, the CDR3 reads TGTGCCAGCAGCCAAACAGGTGGCTACACCTTC. Translated: CASSQTGGYTF.